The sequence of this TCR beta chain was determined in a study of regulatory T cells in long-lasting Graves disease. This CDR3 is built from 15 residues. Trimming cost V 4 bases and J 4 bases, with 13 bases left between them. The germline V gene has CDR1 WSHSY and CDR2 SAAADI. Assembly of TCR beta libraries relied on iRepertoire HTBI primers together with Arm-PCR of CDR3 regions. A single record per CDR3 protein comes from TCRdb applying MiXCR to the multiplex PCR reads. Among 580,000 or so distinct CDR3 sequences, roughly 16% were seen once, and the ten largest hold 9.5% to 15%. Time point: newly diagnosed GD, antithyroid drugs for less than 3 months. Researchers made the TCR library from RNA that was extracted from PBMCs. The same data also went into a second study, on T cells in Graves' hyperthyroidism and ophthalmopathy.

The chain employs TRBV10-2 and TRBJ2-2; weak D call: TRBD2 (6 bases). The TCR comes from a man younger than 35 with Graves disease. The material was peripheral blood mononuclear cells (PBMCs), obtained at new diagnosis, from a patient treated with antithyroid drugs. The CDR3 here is CASSAAGRITGELFF. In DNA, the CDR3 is TGCGCCAGCAGTGCAGCGGGCAGGATCACCGGGGAGCTGTTTTTT.